These T cell receptor beta chains were read from a single sample in a study of T cells in Graves' hyperthyroidism and ophthalmopathy. TCRdb processed the multiplex PCR reads anew with MiXCR; each CDR3 protein has one entry. The table lists under 350,000 distinct CDR3 sequences, roughly 14% of them singletons. Sequencing used blood. The receptor set was obtained from a woman younger than 45 with Graves' hyperthyroidism that later progressed to Graves' ophthalmopathy. Both conserved end residues are part of each CDR3. The order of the fields is clone size, V gene, J gene, D gene, CDR3 protein, CDR3 DNA. D genes are given only for firm matches. Only part of the rows carry a size: once, few, many, or a class if the clone is expanded.

>many|TRBV3-1|TRBJ1-4|.
CASSRPARNEKLFF
TGTGCCAGCAGCCGGCCTGCCCGTAATGAAAAACTGTTTTTT
>.|TRBV19|TRBJ2-6|.
CASSISQGIAGANVLTF
TGTGCCAGTAGTATATCGCAGGGTATCGCTGGGGCCAACGTCCTGACTTTC
>many|TRBV24-1|TRBJ1-6|.
CATRRTENSPLHF
TGTGCCACCAGACGGACGGAGAATTCACCCCTCCACTTT
>many|TRBV3-1|TRBJ2-1|.
CASSPRGGNEQFF
TGTGCCAGCAGCCCTCGAGGGGGCAATGAGCAGTTCTTC
>few|TRBV19|TRBJ2-1|.
CASSIDVLGQFF
TGTGCCAGTAGTATAGATGTATTAGGGCAGTTCTTC
>many|TRBV7-2|TRBJ2-5|.
CASSLPGRKTQYF
TGTGCCAGCAGCTTACCAGGGAGAAAGACCCAGTACTTC
>many|TRBV30|TRBJ1-1|TRBD1
CAWSVTGGDTEAFF
TGTGCCTGGAGCGTAACAGGGGGTGACACTGAAGCTTTCTTT
>many|TRBV12-3/TRBV12-4|TRBJ1-1|.
CASSSGGEAFF
TGTGCCAGCAGTTCCGGGGGGGAAGCTTTCTTT
>.|TRBV4-3|TRBJ1-6|TRBD1
CASSPTGQGNSPLHF
TGCGCCAGCAGCCCGACGGGACAGGGGAATTCACCCCTCCACTTT
>few|TRBV20-1|TRBJ1-5|.
CSARAVNQPQHF
TGCAGTGCTAGAGCGGTGAATCAGCCCCAGCATTTT
>many|TRBV30|TRBJ1-2|.
CASAQAIANYGYTF
TGTGCCTCAGCCCAGGCAATAGCTAACTATGGCTACACCTTC
>many|TRBV2|TRBJ2-7|.
CASGGQTNYEQYF
TGTGCCAGCGGAGGACAAACAAACTACGAGCAGTACTTC
>few|TRBV18|TRBJ2-5|.
CASSPKEETQYF
TGTGCCAGCTCACCAAAGGAGGAGACCCAGTACTTC
>.|TRBV29-1|TRBJ2-7|TRBD1
CSVTPPGQGSYEQYF
TGCAGCGTAACTCCACCGGGACAGGGTTCCTACGAGCAGTACTTC
>many|TRBV20-1|TRBJ2-5|.
CSASTSTQETQYF
TGCAGTGCTAGTACCAGCACCCAAGAGACCCAGTACTTC
>many|TRBV7-2|TRBJ2-7|.
CASSRGYSSYEQYF
TGTGCCAGCAGCCGCGGTTACAGCTCCTACGAGCAGTACTTC